Following are 11 T cell receptor beta chains from one sample sequenced in a study of shared clonotypes between healthy human individuals. Assay used: immunoSEQ multiplex PCR; TCRdb lists only in-frame clones, some missing. The data contain millions of clones, 85% to 95% of them singletons. Material: naive CD4+ T cells sorted from blood. Noted subset: CD45RA+ positively selected. These receptors were collected from a man aged 18 to 29 in good health.

The chain employs TRBV5-4 and TRBJ2-1, with D possibly called TRBD1 or TRBD2 (5 bases each). The V end lost 0 bases, the J end lost 1 base, and 8 bases lay between the germline ends. The CDR3 sequence is 15 residues long. CDR1 and CDR2 from the germline V gene are SGHNT and YYREEE (reference sequence). The CDR3 nucleotides are TGTGCCAGCAGCTTGGGAGGGGAATCCTACAATGAGCAGTTCTTC. Translating gives CASSLGGESYNEQFF. Using reference TRBV5-4 and TRBJ2-1 for the parts outside the CDR3, the full variable domain is ETGVTQSPTHLIKTRGQQVTLRCSSQSGHNTVSWYQQALGQGPQFIFQYYREEENGRGNFPPRFSGLQFPNYSSELNVNALELDDSALYLCASSLGGESYNEQFFGPGTRLTVL.

V and J are TRBV19 and TRBJ1-2; D may be TRBD1 (6 bases). This CDR3 comprises 14 residues. Per the germline V gene, CDR1 is LNHDA and CDR2 is SQIVND (reference sequence). Trimming took off 6 bases at V and 2 bases at J, with 13 bases between the two ends. CDR3 protein: CASSRLDRNYGYTF. As DNA, the CDR3 is TGTGCCAGTAGCCGACTAGACAGGAACTATGGCTACACCTTC.

The chain joins TRBV28 to TRBJ1-2; 7 nucleotides agree with TRBD1. The CDR3 extends over 12 amino acids. J gave up 4 bases and V 5 bases, and 1 base lay outside the gene matches. Germline loops: CDR1 MDHEN, CDR2 SYDVKM. CDR3 residues: CASSGTAYGYTF. The DNA of the CDR3 is TGTGCCAGCAGTGGGACAGCCTATGGCTACACCTTC.

This chain joins TRBV6-1 and TRBJ1-2; D unresolved. The CDR3 loop spans 14 amino acids. The germline gives CDR1 MNHNS, CDR2 SASEGT. Trimming took off 0 bases at V and 8 bases at J, with 13 bases between the two ends. DNA for the CDR3: TGTGCCAGCAGTGAAGCCTCCAAGGGCCGGGGCTACACCTTC. Its translation: CASSEASKGRGYTF.

The table lists this clone with a count of one. This chain joins TRBV7-6 and TRBJ2-2; D remains unclear. The CDR3 length is 15 residues. Germline V gene lookup returns CDR1 SGHVS and CDR2 FNYEAQ. Trimming left V 2 bases short and J 4 bases short, with 11 bases between. The CDR3 reads CASSLQVVGTGELFF. The CDR3 nucleotides are TGTGCCAGCAGCTTACAAGTCGTGGGCACCGGGGAGCTGTTTTTT.

V is TRBV5-1 and J is TRBJ2-3, with 7 nucleotides matching TRBD1. This CDR3 has 14 residues. CDR1 SGHRS and CDR2 YFSETQ come from the germline V gene. Trimming cost V 3 bases and J 2 bases; bases outside gene matches: 3. For the CDR3, the DNA is TGCGCCAGCAGCTCCGGGACAGTCACAGATACGCAGTATTTT. The encoded protein is CASSSGTVTDTQYF. Full variable domain (rest looked up from reference TRBV5-1 and TRBJ2-3): KAGVTQTPRYLIKTRGQQVTLSCSPISGHRSVSWYQQTPGQGLQFLFEYFSETQRNKGNFPGRFSGRQFSNSRSEMNVSTLELGDSALYLCASSSGTVTDTQYFGPGTRLTVL.

The rearrangement joins TRBV28 to TRBJ2-2; D is possibly TRBD2 (6 bases). The V gene's germline CDR1 is MDHEN and CDR2 SYDVKM. Trimming took 6 bases from V and 4 from J, leaving 18 bases between them. The CDR3 has 16 residues. The CDR3 region is CASRTPGLDGTGELFF. The CDR3 nucleotides are TGTGCCAGCAGGACGCCGGGACTGGACGGCACCGGGGAGCTGTTTTTT.

The CDR3 bases are TGTGCCAGCAGTGCCCTCTGGGGGAATGAGCAGTTCTTC. It specifies CASSALWGNEQFF. The chain has TRBV6-4 and TRBJ2-1; either TRBD1 or TRBD2 may fit D (5 bases each). This CDR3 region has 13 residues. V was pared by 4 bases and J by 7 bases, with 11 bases between. Per germline, CDR1 MRHNA and CDR2 SNTAGT.

The CDR3 DNA sequence: TGTGCCTGGAGTGTACACAAGTACACTGAAGCTTTCTTT. This translates into CAWSVHKYTEAFF. The chain employs TRBV30 and TRBJ1-1; no reliable D call. V lost 0 bases and J lost 3, with 8 bases in between. CDR1 and CDR2 from the germline V gene are GTSNPN and SVGIG (reference sequence). This CDR3 is 13 amino acids long. Complete variable domain (other parts from reference TRBV30 and TRBJ1-1): SQTIHQWPATLVQPVGSPLSLECTVEGTSNPNLYWYRQAAGRGLQLLFYSVGIGQISSEVPQNLSASRPQDRQFILSSKKLLLSDSGFYLCAWSVHKYTEAFFGQGTRLTVV.

This chain uses TRBV27 with TRBJ2-7, with 10 nucleotides matching TRBD1. This CDR3 has 13 residues. Trimming removed 4 bases from V and 6 bases from J; junction bases left unmatched: 3. The germline V gene has CDR1 MNHEY and CDR2 SMNVEV (reference sequence). The CDR3 region is CASSSGQGSEQYF. As DNA, the CDR3 is TGTGCCAGCAGTTCGGGACAGGGGAGCGAGCAGTACTTC.

As regards this clone: The same CDR3 can be traced to other DNA sequences in this sample. The genes are TRBV18 and TRBJ2-7; TRBD1 aligns across 9 bases. J gave up 1 base and V 6 bases, and 4 bases lay outside the gene matches. Germline CDR1 is KGHSH and CDR2 is LQKENI. The CDR3 loop spans 14 amino acids. CDR3 amino acids: CASSQGQGSYEQYF. The CDR3 region has the DNA TGTGCCAGCTCCCAGGGACAGGGATCCTACGAGCAGTACTTC. Looking up the rest from reference TRBV18 and TRBJ2-7 gives the full variable domain: NAGVMQNPRHLVRRRGQEARLRCSPMKGHSHVYWYRQLPEEGLKFMVYLQKENIIDESGMPKERFSAEFPKEGPSILRIQQVVRGDSAAYFCASSQGQGSYEQYFGPGTRLTVT.